This is a list of T cell receptor beta chains from one sample in a study of CD8+ T cells in alopecia areata. Some clones are missing from TCRdb's copy, which holds only in-frame ones; the method was immunoSEQ multiplex PCR. The repertoire has about 130,000 clones, less than 70% of them found once; the top ten carry less than 20%. Source: CD8+ T cells sorted from blood, taken at week 4, from a patient treated with tofacitinib. Receptors originate from a human donor with alopecia areata. The CDR3 runs from the conserved cysteine through the conserved F or W. A D gene is named only where the DNA matches it firmly. For some rows the clone size is stated as once, few or many, or as a class when expanded; others skip it.

v_gene	d_gene	j_gene	abundance	len	CDR3aa	CDR3nt
TRBV5-6	-	TRBJ1-3	-	13	CASSLLSGNTIYF	TGTGCCAGCAGCTTGCTCTCTGGAAACACCATATATTTT
TRBV9	-	TRBJ2-3	-	12	CASSPRADTQYF	TGTGCCAGCAGCCCCCGAGCAGATACGCAGTATTTT
TRBV29-1	-	TRBJ2-1	few	12	CSVDREFNEQFF	TGCAGCGTTGATAGGGAATTCAATGAGCAGTTCTTC
TRBV27	-	TRBJ1-1	few	15	CASSFWGNGNTEAFF	TGTGCCAGCAGTTTCTGGGGGAATGGGAACACTGAAGCTTTCTTT
TRBV6-1	TRBD1	TRBJ1-6	once	16	CASSEYGTGKNSPLHF	TGTGCCAGCAGTGAATACGGGACAGGGAAAAATTCACCCCTCCACTTT
TRBV7-3	-	TRBJ2-6	-	18	CASSLYQGTHSGANVLTF	TGTGCCAGCAGCTTATATCAGGGTACCCACTCTGGGGCCAACGTCCTGACTTTC
TRBV29-1	-	TRBJ2-7	-	15	CSVTGDWGSPYEQYF	TGCAGCGTCACAGGAGACTGGGGGAGCCCCTACGAGCAGTACTTC
TRBV6-4	-	TRBJ2-1	-	14	CASSATMTGNEQFF	TGTGCCAGCAGTGCCACCATGACAGGCAATGAGCAGTTCTTC
TRBV11-2	-	TRBJ2-1	-	12	CASSLGGPEQFF	TGTGCCAGCAGCTTAGGGGGGCCGGAGCAGTTCTTC
TRBV4-2	-	TRBJ2-5	-	15	CASSQVDSRKETQYF	TGTGCCAGCAGCCAAGTGGACAGCCGTAAAGAGACCCAGTACTTC
TRBV30	-	TRBJ1-1	-	13	CAWSQDWDTEAFF	TGTGCCTGGAGTCAGGATTGGGACACTGAAGCTTTCTTT
TRBV7-9	-	TRBJ2-2	-	15	CASSSRIANTGELFF	TGTGCCAGCAGCTCGAGAATAGCGAACACCGGGGAGCTGTTTTTT
TRBV18	-	TRBJ2-7	-	13	CASSPNPDYEQYF	TGTGCCAGCTCACCAAATCCGGACTACGAGCAGTACTTC
TRBV30	TRBD1	TRBJ1-2	once	15	CAWSVGTGLDYGYTF	TGTGCCTGGAGTGTTGGGACAGGGTTGGACTATGGCTACACCTTC
TRBV29-1	TRBD2	TRBJ2-7	few	15	CSVEDRGGHPYEQYF	TGCAGCGTTGAAGATCGGGGGGGCCATCCCTACGAGCAGTACTTC
TRBV6-5	-	TRBJ2-2	-	12	CASSYGNGELFF	TGTGCCAGCAGTTACGGGAACGGGGAGCTGTTTTTT
TRBV25-1	-	TRBJ2-7	-	12	CASSAGVYEQYF	TGTGCCAGCAGTGCAGGGGTATACGAGCAGTACTTC
TRBV27	-	TRBJ2-2	once	12	CASSSPPGELFF	TGTGCCAGCAGTTCCCCACCCGGGGAGCTGTTTTTT
TRBV27	-	TRBJ2-7	-	13	CASSFLRDYEQYF	TGTGCCAGCAGTTTTCTTAGGGACTACGAGCAGTACTTC
TRBV9	TRBD2	TRBJ2-2	-	14	CASSAGGGTGELFF	TGTGCCAGCAGCGCGGGCGGGGGCACCGGGGAGCTGTTTTTT
TRBV7-9	TRBD1	TRBJ1-2	-	13	CASWFDREDGYTF	TGTGCCAGCTGGTTCGACAGGGAAGACGGCTACACCTTC
TRBV5-6	TRBD1	TRBJ2-7	-	15	CASSLAEAGGHEQYF	TGTGCCAGCAGCTTGGCCGAGGCAGGGGGCCACGAGCAGTACTTC
TRBV5-1	-	TRBJ2-3	-	14	CASSLDGSTDTQYF	TGCGCCAGCAGCTTGGACGGTAGCACAGATACGCAGTATTTT
TRBV9	-	TRBJ2-4	few	12	CASSPLGGLLNF	TGTGCCAGCAGCCCGCTTGGGGGCCTTTTAAACTTC
TRBV27	TRBD2	TRBJ2-1	-	14	CASSLPGGKNEQFF	TGTGCCAGCAGTTTACCCGGGGGGAAGAATGAGCAGTTCTTC
TRBV2	-	TRBJ2-2	few	16	CASSEVDRGLTGELFF	TGTGCCAGCAGTGAAGTGGACAGAGGGCTCACCGGGGAGCTGTTTTTT
TRBV29-1	-	TRBJ1-1	-	13	CSVSSPWGAEAFF	TGCAGCGTTTCGTCCCCCTGGGGGGCCGAAGCTTTCTTT
TRBV9	-	TRBJ2-7	-	14	CASSVGGDGYEQYF	TGTGCCAGCAGCGTAGGCGGGGATGGGTACGAGCAGTACTTC
TRBV4-1	TRBD1	TRBJ2-2	few	15	CASSPIQGAVGELFF	TGCGCCAGCAGCCCTATTCAGGGGGCAGTCGGGGAGCTGTTTTTT
TRBV7-9	-	TRBJ1-1	-	15	CASSTPGLLNTEAFF	TGTGCCAGCAGCACACCGGGACTCCTGAACACTGAAGCTTTCTTT
TRBV9	-	TRBJ1-2	few	14	CASSVNGVNYGYTF	TGTGCCAGCAGCGTAAACGGAGTCAACTATGGCTACACCTTC
TRBV7-2	TRBD1	TRBJ2-2	-	12	CAILRGTGELFF	TGTGCCATCCTCAGGGGGACCGGGGAGCTGTTTTTT
TRBV5-4	-	TRBJ2-2	few	16	CASSLGSRGNTGELFF	TGTGCCAGCAGCTTGGGTTCCAGGGGCAACACCGGGGAGCTGTTTTTT
TRBV30	-	TRBJ2-7	-	12	CAWSVIPYEQYF	TGTGCCTGGAGTGTCATCCCCTACGAGCAGTACTTC
TRBV30	-	TRBJ2-7	-	12	CAWTGKGYEQYF	TGTGCCTGGACAGGAAAGGGCTACGAGCAGTACTTC
TRBV25-1	-	TRBJ2-1	once	14	CASSLLGTNNEQFF	TGTGCCAGCAGTCTCCTGGGTACGAACAATGAGCAGTTCTTC
TRBV5-1	-	TRBJ2-7	-	12	CASSLSRDEQYF	TGCGCCAGCAGCTTGTCAAGGGACGAGCAGTACTTC
TRBV30	TRBD1	TRBJ1-5	few	21	CAWSEGQWGHHPVYSNQPQHF	TGTGCCTGGAGTGAGGGACAGTGGGGCCATCACCCCGTTTATAGCAATCAGCCCCAGCATTTT
TRBV5-1	TRBD1	TRBJ2-1	-	13	CASSYSGGNEQFF	TGCGCCAGCAGCTACTCAGGGGGCAATGAGCAGTTCTTC
TRBV30	-	TRBJ2-7	-	13	CAWSVQGWYEQYF	TGTGCCTGGAGTGTACAGGGTTGGTACGAGCAGTACTTC
TRBV5-1	-	TRBJ1-4	-	12	CASSSMEEKLFF	TGCGCCAGCAGCTCGATGGAGGAAAAACTGTTTTTT
TRBV7-9	TRBD2	TRBJ2-5	-	16	CASSSRTSGGQETQYF	TGTGCCAGCAGCTCCCGGACTAGCGGGGGGCAAGAGACCCAGTACTTC
TRBV7-2	TRBD2	TRBJ2-3	-	18	CASTLGIWSGGATDTQYF	TGTGCCAGCACCTTAGGGATATGGAGCGGGGGGGCAACAGATACGCAGTATTTT
TRBV5-6	-	TRBJ2-7	-	17	CASSQFPPGEGSYEQYF	TGTGCCAGCAGCCAATTCCCTCCAGGCGAGGGATCCTACGAGCAGTACTTC
TRBV6-1	TRBD1	TRBJ2-7	medium-sized	15	CASRPGQASSYEQYF	TGTGCCAGCAGGCCGGGACAGGCAAGCTCCTACGAGCAGTACTTC
TRBV27	TRBD1	TRBJ2-5	-	14	CASSPRTGTMTQYF	TGTGCCAGCAGTCCCAGGACAGGCACGATGACCCAGTACTTC
TRBV21-1	-	TRBJ2-7	-	11	CAKLNGVGQYF	TGTGCCAAGCTGAACGGGGTCGGGCAGTACTTC
TRBV13	-	TRBJ2-7	-	13	CASTLEGADEQYF	TGTGCCTCCACCCTGGAGGGGGCGGATGAGCAGTACTTC
TRBV4-3	-	TRBJ1-4	-	13	CASSQTLPEKLFF	TGCGCCAGCAGCCAAACACTTCCCGAAAAACTGTTTTTT
TRBV11-2	TRBD1	TRBJ2-2	-	17	CASSLAQTGASTGELFF	TGTGCCAGCAGCTTAGCCCAGACAGGGGCGAGCACCGGGGAGCTGTTTTTT
TRBV15	TRBD2	TRBJ2-2	few	16	CATSRGLAGDTGELFF	TGTGCCACCAGCAGAGGTCTAGCGGGTGACACCGGGGAGCTGTTTTTT
TRBV5-1	-	TRBJ2-1	-	14	CASSPDQRNNEQFF	TGCGCCAGCAGCCCTGACCAGCGCAACAATGAGCAGTTCTTC
TRBV13	-	TRBJ2-7	few	14	CASSLGDNLYEQYF	TGTGCCAGCAGCTTAGGGGACAACCTCTACGAGCAGTACTTC
TRBV29-1	TRBD1	TRBJ1-5	few	14	CSVYGTGWNQPQHF	TGCAGCGTATACGGGACAGGGTGGAATCAGCCCCAGCATTTT
TRBV15	-	TRBJ2-1	-	16	CATSSLHPSSYNEQFF	TGTGCCACCAGCAGTTTACACCCGAGCTCCTACAATGAGCAGTTCTTC